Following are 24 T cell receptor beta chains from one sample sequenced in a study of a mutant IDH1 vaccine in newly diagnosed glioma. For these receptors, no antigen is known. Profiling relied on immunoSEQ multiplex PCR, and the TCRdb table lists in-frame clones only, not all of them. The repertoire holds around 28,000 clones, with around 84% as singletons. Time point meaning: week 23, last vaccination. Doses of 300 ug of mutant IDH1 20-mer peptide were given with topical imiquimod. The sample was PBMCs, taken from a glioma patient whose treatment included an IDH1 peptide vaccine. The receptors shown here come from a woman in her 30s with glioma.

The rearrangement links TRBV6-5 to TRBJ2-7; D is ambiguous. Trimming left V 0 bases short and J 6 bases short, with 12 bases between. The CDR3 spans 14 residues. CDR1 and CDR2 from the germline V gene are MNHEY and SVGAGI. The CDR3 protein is CASSYSTAAREQYF. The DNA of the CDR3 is TGTGCCAGCAGTTACTCGACGGCTGCCCGCGAGCAGTACTTC.

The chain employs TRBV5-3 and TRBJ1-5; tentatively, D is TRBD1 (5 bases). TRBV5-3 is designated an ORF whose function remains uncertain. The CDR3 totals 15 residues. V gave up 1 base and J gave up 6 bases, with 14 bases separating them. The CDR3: CARSLTLRDGQPQHF. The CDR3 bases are TGTGCCAGAAGCTTGACTCTCAGGGACGGTCAGCCCCAGCATTTT.

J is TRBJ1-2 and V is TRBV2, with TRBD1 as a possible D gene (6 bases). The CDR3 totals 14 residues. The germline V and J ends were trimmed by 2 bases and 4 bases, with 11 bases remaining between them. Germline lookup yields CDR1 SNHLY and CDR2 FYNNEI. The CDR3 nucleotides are TGTGCCAGCAGTGAAAGAGGGGGGGCCTATGGCTACACCTTC. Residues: CASSERGGAYGYTF.

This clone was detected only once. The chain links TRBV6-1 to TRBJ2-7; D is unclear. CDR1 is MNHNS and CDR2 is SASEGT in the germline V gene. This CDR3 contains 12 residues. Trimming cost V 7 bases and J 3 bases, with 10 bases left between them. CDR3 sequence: CASKVGVYEQYF. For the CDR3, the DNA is TGTGCCAGCAAGGTTGGAGTCTACGAGCAGTACTTC.

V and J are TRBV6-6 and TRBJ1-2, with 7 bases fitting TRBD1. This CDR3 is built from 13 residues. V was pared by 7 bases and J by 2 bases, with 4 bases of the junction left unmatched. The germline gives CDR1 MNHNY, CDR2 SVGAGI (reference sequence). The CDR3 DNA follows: TGTGCCAGCAATCACAGGGGAAACTATGGCTACACCTTC. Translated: CASNHRGNYGYTF.

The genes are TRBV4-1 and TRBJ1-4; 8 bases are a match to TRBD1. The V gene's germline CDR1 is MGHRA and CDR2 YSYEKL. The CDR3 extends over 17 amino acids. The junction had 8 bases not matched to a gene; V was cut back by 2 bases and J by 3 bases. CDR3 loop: CASSQPMTGVPNEKLFF. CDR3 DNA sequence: TGCGCCAGCAGCCAACCGATGACAGGGGTCCCTAATGAAAAACTGTTTTTT.

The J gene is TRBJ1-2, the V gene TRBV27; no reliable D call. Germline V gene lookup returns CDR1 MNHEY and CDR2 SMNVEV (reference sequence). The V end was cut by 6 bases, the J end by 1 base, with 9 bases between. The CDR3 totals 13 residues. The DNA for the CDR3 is TGTGCCAGCAGGGGGAGGAATAACTATGGCTACACCTTC. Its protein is CASRGRNNYGYTF.

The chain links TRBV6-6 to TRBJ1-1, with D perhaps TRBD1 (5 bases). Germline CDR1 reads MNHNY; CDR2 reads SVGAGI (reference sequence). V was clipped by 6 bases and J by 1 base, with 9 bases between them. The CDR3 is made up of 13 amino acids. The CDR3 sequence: CASRGDRNTEAFF. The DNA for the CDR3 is TGTGCCAGCAGGGGAGACAGGAACACTGAAGCTTTCTTT.

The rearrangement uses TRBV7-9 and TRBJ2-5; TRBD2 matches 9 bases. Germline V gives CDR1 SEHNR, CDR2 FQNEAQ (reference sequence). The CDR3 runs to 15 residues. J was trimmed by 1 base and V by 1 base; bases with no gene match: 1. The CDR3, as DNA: TGTGCCAGCAGCTTAGGGACTAGCGTCCAAGAGACCCAGTACTTC. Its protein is CASSLGTSVQETQYF. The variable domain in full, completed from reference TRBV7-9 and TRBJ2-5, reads DTGVSQNPRHKITKRGQNVTFRCDPISEHNRLYWYRQTLGQGPEFLTYFQNEAQLEKSRLLSDRFSAERPKGSFSTLEIQRTEQGDSAMYLCASSLGTSVQETQYFGPGTRLLVL.

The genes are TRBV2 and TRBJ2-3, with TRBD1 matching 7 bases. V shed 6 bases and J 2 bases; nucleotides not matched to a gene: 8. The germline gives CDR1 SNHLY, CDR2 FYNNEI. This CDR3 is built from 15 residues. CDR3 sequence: CASRLTGYPTDTQYF. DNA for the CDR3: TGTGCCAGCAGACTGACAGGGTATCCCACAGATACGCAGTATTTT. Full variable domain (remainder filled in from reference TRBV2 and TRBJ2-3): EPEVTQTPSHQVTQMGQEVILRCVPISNHLYFYWYRQILGQKVEFLVSFYNNEISEKSEIFDDQFSVERPDGSNFTLKIRSTKLEDSAMYFCASRLTGYPTDTQYFGPGTRLTVL.

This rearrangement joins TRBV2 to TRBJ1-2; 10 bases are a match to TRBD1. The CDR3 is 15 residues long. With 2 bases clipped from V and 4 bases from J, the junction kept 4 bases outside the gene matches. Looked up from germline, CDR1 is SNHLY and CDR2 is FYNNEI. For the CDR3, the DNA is TGTGCCAGCAGTGAACCTGACAGGGGGCCCTATGGCTACACCTTC. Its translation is CASSEPDRGPYGYTF.

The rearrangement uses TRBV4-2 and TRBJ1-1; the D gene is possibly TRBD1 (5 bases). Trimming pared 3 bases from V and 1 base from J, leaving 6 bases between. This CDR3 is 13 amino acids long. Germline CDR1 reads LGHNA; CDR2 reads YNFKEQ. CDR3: CASSHDRNTEAFF. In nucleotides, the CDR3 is TGTGCCAGCAGCCACGACAGGAACACTGAAGCTTTCTTT.

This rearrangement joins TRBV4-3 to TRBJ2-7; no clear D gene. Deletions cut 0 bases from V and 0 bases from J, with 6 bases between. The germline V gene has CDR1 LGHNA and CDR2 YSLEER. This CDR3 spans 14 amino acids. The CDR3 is CASSQDTSSYEQYF. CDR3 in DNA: TGCGCCAGCAGCCAAGACACGAGCTCCTACGAGCAGTACTTC.

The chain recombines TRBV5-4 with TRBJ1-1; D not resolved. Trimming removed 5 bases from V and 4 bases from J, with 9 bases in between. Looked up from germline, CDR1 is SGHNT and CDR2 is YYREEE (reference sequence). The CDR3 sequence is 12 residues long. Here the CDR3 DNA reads TGTGCCAGCAGGGAGGGAGGCACTGAAGCTTTCTTT. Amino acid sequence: CASREGGTEAFF.

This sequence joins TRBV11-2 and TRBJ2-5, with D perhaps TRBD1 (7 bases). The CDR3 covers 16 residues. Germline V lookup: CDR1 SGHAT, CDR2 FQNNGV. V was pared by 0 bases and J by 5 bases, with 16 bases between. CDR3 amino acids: CASSLDSGGGVETQYF. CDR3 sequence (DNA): TGTGCCAGCAGCTTAGATTCCGGAGGGGGCGTGGAGACCCAGTACTTC.

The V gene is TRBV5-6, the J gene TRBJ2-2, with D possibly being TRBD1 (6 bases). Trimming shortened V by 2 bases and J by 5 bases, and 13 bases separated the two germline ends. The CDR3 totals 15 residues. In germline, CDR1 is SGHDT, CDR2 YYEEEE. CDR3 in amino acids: CASSLTGFRTGELFF. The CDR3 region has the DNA TGTGCCAGCAGCTTAACAGGGTTTAGGACCGGGGAGCTGTTTTTT.

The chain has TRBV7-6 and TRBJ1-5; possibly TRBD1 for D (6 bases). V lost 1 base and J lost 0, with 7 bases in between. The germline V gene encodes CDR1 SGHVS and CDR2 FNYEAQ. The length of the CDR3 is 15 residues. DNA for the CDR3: TGTGCCAGCAGCTTAGGCAGGGGTAGCAATCAGCCCCAGCATTTT. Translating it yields CASSLGRGSNQPQHF.

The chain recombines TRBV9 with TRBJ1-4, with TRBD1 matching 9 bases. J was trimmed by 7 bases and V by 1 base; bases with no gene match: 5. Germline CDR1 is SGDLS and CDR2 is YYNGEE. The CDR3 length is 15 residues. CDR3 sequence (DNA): TGTGCCAGCAGCGTATCGGGACAGGGTGGTGAAAAACTGTTTTTT. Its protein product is CASSVSGQGGEKLFF.

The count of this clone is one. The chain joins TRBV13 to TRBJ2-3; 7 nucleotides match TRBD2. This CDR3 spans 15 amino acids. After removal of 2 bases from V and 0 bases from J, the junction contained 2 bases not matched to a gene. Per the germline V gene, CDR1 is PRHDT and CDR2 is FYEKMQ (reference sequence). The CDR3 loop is CASSLYGGSTDTQYF. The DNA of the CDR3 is TGTGCCAGCAGCTTATACGGGGGGAGCACAGATACGCAGTATTTT.

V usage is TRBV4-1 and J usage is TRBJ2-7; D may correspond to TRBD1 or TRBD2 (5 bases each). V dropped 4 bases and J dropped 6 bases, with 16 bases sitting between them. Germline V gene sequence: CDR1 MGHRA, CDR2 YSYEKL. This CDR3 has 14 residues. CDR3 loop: CASSPPGRLGEQYF. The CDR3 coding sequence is TGCGCCAGCAGCCCGCCGGGACGCCTGGGCGAGCAGTACTTC.

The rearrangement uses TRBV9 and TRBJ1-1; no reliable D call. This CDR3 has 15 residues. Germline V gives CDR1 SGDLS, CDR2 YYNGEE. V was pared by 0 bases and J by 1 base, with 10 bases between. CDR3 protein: CASSVAWGGNTEAFF. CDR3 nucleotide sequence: TGTGCCAGCAGCGTAGCTTGGGGTGGGAACACTGAAGCTTTCTTT.

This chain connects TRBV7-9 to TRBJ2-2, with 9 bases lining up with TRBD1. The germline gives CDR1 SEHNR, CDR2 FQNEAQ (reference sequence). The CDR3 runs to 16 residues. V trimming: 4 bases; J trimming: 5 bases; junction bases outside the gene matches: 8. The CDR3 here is CASSSGTGPWTGELFF. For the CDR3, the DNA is TGTGCCAGCAGCTCGGGGACAGGGCCATGGACCGGGGAGCTGTTTTTT.

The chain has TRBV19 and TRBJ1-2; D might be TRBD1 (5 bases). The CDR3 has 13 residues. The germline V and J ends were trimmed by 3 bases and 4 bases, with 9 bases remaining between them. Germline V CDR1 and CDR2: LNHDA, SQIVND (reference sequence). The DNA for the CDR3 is TGTGCCAGTAGTATGGAGGGGCCCTATGGCTACACCTTC. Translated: CASSMEGPYGYTF.

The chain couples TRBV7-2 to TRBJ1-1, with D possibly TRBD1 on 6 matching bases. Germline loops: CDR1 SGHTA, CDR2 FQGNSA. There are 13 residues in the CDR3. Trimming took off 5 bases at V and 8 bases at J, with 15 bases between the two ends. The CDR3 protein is CASSLSGQIEAFF. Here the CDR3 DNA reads TGTGCCAGCAGCCTGAGTGGACAGATAGAAGCTTTCTTT.